The sample holds many counts of the clone carrying this TCR beta chain. Its antigen is still unknown. TCR alpha and beta CDR3 regions were amplified from RNA using iRepertoire nested multiplex PCR. For one-step reverse transcription and amplification, 100-400 ng of tissue mRNA or PBMC total RNA was used. A single record per CDR3 protein comes from TCRdb applying MiXCR to the multiplex PCR reads. The sample includes approximately 89,000 distinct CDR3 sequences, 23% of them seen just once. The data derive from a study of glioma-infiltrating T cells. Findings and limits, study-wide: Non-neoplastic patients had below-expected tissue-blood divergence, while all gliomas exceeded expectation. Tissue and blood shared very few CDR3 sequences.

From germline, CDR1 is LNHNV and CDR2 YYDKDF (reference sequence). The CDR3 contains 16 residues. Trimming left V 3 bases short and J 7 bases short, with 21 bases between. The clonotype originates from a human donor with low-grade glioma or glioblastoma, undergoing nonglioma brain surgery, or in good health (not recorded which). What was sequenced was glioma tissue, nonneoplastic brain tissue, or PBMCs (not recorded which). The V and J genes are TRBV15 and TRBJ1-1; D unclear. The CDR3 DNA sequence: TGTGCCACCAGCAGGATAAAGGCGGCCCCCATGGGTGAAGCTTTCTTT. Its translation is CATSRIKAAPMGEAFF. Full variable domain (outside the CDR3, taken from reference TRBV15 and TRBJ1-1): DAMVIQNPRYQVTQFGKPVTLSCSQTLNHNVMYWYQQKSSQAPKLLFHYYDKDFNNEADTPDNFQSRRPNTSFCFLDIRSPGLGDTAMYLCATSRIKAAPMGEAFFGQGTRLTVV.